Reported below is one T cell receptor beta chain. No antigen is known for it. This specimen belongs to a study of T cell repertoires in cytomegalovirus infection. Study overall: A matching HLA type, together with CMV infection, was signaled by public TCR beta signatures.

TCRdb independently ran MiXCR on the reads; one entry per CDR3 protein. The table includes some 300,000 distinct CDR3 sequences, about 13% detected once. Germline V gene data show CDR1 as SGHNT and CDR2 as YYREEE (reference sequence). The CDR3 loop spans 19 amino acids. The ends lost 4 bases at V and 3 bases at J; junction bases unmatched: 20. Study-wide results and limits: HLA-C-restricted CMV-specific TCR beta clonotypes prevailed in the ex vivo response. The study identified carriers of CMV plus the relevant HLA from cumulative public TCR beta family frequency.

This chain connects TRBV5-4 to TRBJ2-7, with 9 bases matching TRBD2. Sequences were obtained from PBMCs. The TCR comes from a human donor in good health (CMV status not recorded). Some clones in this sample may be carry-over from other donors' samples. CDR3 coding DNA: TGTGCCAGCAGCCGCTTGATGGTAGCGGGAGCTCCACCGTACTACGAGCAGTACTTC. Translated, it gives CASSRLMVAGAPPYYEQYF.